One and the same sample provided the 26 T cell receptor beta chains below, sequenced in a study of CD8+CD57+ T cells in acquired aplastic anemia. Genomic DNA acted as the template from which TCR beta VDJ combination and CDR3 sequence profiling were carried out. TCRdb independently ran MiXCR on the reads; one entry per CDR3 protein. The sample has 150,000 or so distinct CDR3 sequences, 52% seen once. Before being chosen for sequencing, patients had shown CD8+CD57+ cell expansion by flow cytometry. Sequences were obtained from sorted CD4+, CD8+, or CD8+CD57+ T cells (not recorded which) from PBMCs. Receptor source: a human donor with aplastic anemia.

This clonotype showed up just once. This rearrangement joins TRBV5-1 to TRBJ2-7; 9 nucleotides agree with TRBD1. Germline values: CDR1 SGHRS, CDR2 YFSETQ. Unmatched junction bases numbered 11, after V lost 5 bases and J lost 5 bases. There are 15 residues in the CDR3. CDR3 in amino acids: CASRQTGTGSHEQYF. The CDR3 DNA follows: TGCGCCAGCAGACAGACCGGGACAGGGTCACACGAGCAGTACTTC.

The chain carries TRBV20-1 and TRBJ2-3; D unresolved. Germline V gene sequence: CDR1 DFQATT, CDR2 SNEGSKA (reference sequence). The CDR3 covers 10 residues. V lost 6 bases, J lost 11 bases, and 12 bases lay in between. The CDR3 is CSAPLAQQYF. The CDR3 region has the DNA TGCAGTGCGCCTCTGGCCCAGCAGTATTTT.

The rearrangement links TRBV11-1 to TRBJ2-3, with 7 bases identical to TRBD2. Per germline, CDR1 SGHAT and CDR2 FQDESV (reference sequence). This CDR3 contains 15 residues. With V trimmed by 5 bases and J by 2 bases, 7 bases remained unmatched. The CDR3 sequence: CASSHYGGDTDTQYF. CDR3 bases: TGTGCCAGCAGCCACTATGGGGGGGACACAGATACGCAGTATTTT. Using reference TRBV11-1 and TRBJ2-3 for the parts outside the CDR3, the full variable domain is EAEVAQSPRYKITEKSQAVAFWCDPISGHATLYWYRQILGQGPELLVQFQDESVVDDSQLPKDRFSAERLKGVDSTLKIQPAELGDSAMYLCASSHYGGDTDTQYFGPGTRLTVL.

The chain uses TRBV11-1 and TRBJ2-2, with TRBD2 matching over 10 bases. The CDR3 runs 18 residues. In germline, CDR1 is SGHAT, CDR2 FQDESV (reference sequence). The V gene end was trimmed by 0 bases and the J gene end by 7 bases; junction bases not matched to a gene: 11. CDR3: CASSLATSGSGRDGELFF. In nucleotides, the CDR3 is TGTGCCAGCAGCTTAGCGACTAGCGGGTCCGGCCGGGACGGGGAGCTGTTTTTT.

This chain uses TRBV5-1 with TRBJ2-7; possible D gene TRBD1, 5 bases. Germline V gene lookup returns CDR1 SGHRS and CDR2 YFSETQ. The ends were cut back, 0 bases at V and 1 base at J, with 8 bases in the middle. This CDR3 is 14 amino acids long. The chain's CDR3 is CASSLEGFSYEQYF. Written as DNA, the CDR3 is TGCGCCAGCAGCTTGGAGGGGTTTTCCTACGAGCAGTACTTC.

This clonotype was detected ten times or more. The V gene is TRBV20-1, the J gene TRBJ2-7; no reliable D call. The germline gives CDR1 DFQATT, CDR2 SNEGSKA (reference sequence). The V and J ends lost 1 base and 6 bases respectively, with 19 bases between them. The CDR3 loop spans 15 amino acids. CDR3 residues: CSARAPSSGVGEQYF. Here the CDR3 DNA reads TGCAGTGCTAGAGCCCCCTCGAGTGGGGTGGGCGAGCAGTACTTC.

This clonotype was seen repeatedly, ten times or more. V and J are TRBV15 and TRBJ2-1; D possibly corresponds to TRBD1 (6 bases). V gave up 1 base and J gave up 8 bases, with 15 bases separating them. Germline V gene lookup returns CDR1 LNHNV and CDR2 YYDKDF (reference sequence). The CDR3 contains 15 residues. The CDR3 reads CATSRAFRGWDEQFF. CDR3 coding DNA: TGTGCCACCAGCAGAGCTTTCAGGGGCTGGGATGAGCAGTTCTTC.

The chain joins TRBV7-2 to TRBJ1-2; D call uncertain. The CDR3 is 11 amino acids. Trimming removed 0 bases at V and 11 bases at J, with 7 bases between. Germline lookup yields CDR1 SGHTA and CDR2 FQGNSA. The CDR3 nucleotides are TGTGCCAGCAGCTTAGCGGTCGGGTACACCTTC. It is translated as CASSLAVGYTF.

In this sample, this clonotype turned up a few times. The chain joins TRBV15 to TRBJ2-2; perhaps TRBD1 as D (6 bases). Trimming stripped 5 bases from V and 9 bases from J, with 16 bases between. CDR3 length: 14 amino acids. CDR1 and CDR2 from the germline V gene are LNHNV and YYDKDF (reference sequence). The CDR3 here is CATSDRTAQRELFF. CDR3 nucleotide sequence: TGTGCCACCAGCGATAGGACAGCCCAAAGGGAGCTGTTTTTT.

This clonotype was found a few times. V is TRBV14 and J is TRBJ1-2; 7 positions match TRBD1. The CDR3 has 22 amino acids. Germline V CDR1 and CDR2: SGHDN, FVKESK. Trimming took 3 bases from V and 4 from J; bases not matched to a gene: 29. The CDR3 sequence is CASSHVGRDRTVNWGISYGYTF. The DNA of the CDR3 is TGTGCCAGCAGCCATGTGGGCCGGGACAGAACCGTAAACTGGGGGATTAGCTATGGCTACACCTTC.

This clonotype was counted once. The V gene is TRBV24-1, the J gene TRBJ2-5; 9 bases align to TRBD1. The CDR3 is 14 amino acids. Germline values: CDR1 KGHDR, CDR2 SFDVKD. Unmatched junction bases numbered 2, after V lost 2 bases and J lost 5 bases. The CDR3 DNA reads TGTGCCACCAGTGATTCCGGACAGGGGGAGACCCAGTACTTC. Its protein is CATSDSGQGETQYF.

The CDR3 is CASSIGRGSYEQYF. For the CDR3, the DNA is TGCGCCAGCAGCATAGGACGGGGCTCCTACGAGCAGTACTTC. The genes are TRBV5-1 and TRBJ2-7; D perhaps matches TRBD2 (5 bases). V lost 4 bases and J lost 0, with 11 bases in between. CDR3 length equals 14 residues. CDR1 and CDR2 (germline): SGHRS, YFSETQ.

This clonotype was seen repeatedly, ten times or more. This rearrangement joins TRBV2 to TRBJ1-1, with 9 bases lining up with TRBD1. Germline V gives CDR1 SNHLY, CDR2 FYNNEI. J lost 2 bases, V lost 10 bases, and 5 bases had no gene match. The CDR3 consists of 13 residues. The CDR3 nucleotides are TGTGCCACAGGGACAGGGCGCAACACTGAAGCTTTCTTT. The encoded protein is CATGTGRNTEAFF.

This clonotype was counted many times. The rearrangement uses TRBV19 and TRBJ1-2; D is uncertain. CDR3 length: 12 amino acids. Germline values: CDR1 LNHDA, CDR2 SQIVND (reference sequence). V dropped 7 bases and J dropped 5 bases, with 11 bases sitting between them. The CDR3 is CASTDKVYGYTF. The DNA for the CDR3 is TGTGCCAGTACCGACAAGGTGTATGGCTACACCTTC. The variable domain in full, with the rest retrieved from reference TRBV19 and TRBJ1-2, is DGGITQSPKYLFRKEGQNVTLSCEQNLNHDAMYWYRQDPGQGLRLIYYSQIVNDFQKGDIAEGYSVSREKKESFPLTVTSAQKNPTAFYLCASTDKVYGYTFGSGTRLTVV.

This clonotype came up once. The CDR3 region is CCYTGRTTYGYTF. In DNA, the CDR3 is TGTTGCTATACCGGCAGGACCACCTATGGCTACACCTTC. The gene calls are TRBV10-3 and TRBJ1-2; the D is unclear. CDR1 is ENHRY and CDR2 is SYGVKD in the germline V gene. The CDR3 contains 13 residues.

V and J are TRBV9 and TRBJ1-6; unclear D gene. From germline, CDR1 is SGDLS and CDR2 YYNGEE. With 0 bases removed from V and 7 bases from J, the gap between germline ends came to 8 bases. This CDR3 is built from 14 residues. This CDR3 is CASSVDNENSPLHF. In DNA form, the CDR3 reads TGTGCCAGCAGCGTAGATAATGAGAATTCACCCCTCCACTTT.

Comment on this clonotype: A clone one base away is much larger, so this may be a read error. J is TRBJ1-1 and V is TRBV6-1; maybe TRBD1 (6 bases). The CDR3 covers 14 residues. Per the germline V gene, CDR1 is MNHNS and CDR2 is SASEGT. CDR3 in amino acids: CANRDGGMNAEAFF. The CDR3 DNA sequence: TGTGCCAATCGTGACGGGGGCATGAACGCTGAAGCTTTCTTT.

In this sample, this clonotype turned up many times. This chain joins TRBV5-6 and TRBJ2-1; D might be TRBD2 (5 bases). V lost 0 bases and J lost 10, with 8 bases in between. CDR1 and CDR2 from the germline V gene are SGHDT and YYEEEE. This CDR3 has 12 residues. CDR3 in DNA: TGTGCCAGCAGCTTGGGGACTGGCGAGCAGTTCTTC. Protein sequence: CASSLGTGEQFF.

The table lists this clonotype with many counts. This chain's CDR3 is CASSISGGAFNEQFF. The CDR3 DNA reads TGTGCCAGTAGTATCTCGGGGGGCGCTTTCAATGAGCAGTTCTTC. V gene TRBV19 combines with J gene TRBJ2-1; possible D gene TRBD2, 7 bases. V lost 3 bases and J lost 6, with 15 bases in between. The CDR3 runs to 15 residues. In germline, CDR1 is LNHDA, CDR2 SQIVND (reference sequence).

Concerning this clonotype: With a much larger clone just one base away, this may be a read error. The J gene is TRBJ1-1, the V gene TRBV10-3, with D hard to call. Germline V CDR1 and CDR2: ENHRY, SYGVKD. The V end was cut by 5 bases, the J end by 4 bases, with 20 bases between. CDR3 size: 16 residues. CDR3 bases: TGTGCCATCAGTTCCCTTCGCCTTGGAGCGAGCACTGAAGCTTTCTTT. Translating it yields CAISSLRLGASTEAFF.

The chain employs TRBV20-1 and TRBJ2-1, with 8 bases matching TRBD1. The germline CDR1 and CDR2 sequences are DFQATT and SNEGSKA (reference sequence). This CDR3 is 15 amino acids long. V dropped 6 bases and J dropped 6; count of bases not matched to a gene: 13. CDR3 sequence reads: CSALPILDRANEQFF. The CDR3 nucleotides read TGCAGTGCCCTACCCATTTTGGACAGGGCCAATGAGCAGTTCTTC.

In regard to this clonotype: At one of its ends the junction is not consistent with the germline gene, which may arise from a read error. DNA of the CDR3: TGTGCCAGCAGCACCCCGCTTTTT. It yields the protein CASSTPLF. V usage is TRBV5-6 and J usage is TRBJ1-5; D unresolved. Germline V CDR1 and CDR2: SGHDT, YYEEEE. This CDR3 is built from 8 residues.

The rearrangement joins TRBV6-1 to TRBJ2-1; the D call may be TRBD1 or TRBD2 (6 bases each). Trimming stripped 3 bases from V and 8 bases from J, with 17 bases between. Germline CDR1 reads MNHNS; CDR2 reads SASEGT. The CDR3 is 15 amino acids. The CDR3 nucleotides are TGTGCCAGCAGTGAGTTTTGGGGGGCGGGCGATGAGCAGTTCTTC. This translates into CASSEFWGAGDEQFF.

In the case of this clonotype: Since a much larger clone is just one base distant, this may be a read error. The CDR3: CASSVAGTGHEQYF. In DNA form, the CDR3 reads TGTGCCAGCAGCGTGGCCGGGACAGGCCACGAGCAGTACTTC. This chain links TRBV3-1 with TRBJ2-7; 8 bases line up with TRBD1. Per germline, CDR1 LGHDT and CDR2 YNNKEL (reference sequence). CDR3 length: 14 amino acids. Unmatched junction bases numbered 8, after V lost 5 bases and J lost 5 bases.

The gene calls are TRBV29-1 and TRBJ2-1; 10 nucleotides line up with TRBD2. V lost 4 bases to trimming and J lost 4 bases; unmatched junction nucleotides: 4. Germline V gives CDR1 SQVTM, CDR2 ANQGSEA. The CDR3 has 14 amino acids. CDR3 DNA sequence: TGCAGCGTTGGGCGGACTAGCGGTTACAATGAGCAGTTCTTC. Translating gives CSVGRTSGYNEQFF.

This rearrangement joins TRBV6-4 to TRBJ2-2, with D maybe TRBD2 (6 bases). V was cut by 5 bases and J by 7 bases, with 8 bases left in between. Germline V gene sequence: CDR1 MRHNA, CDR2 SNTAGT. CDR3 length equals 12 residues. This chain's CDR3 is CASSRLVGELFF. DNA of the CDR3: TGTGCCAGCAGTAGACTAGTCGGGGAGCTGTTTTTT.